These 14 T cell receptor beta chains were all obtained from the same sample, sequenced in a study of blood T cell repertoires in COVID-19. Produced via immunoSEQ multiplex PCR; TCRdb's table is partial and in-frame only. The table records roughly 140,000 clones, roughly 90% of them present only once. Source material: peripheral blood. These receptors originate from a man aged 45-65 years with active or convalescent COVID-19.

The rearrangement joins TRBV27 to TRBJ2-1; TRBD2 agrees at 8 bases. Per germline, CDR1 MNHEY and CDR2 SMNVEV (reference sequence). The CDR3 covers 15 residues. J gave up 12 bases and V 6 bases, and 16 bases lay outside the gene matches. The CDR3 DNA is TGTGCCAGCAGGGACGGGACTAGTCCTACAACTTTGCAGTTCTTC. Amino acids: CASRDGTSPTTLQFF.

The V call is TRBV10-1, the J call TRBJ1-1, with D maybe TRBD1 (6 bases). The V gene's germline CDR1 is WNHNN and CDR2 SYGVQD (reference sequence). Trimming shortened V by 5 bases and J by 0 bases, and 10 bases separated the two germline ends. The CDR3 consists of 14 residues. This chain's CDR3 is CASSPGDMNTEAFF. The CDR3 DNA reads TGCGCCAGCAGTCCAGGGGACATGAACACTGAAGCTTTCTTT.

V is TRBV27 and J is TRBJ2-1; D gene uncertain. CDR1 MNHEY and CDR2 SMNVEV come from the germline V gene (reference sequence). V lost 5 bases to trimming and J lost 2 bases, with 10 bases between them. The CDR3 spans 14 residues. The CDR3 loop reads CASSTPRAYNEQFF. CDR3 sequence (DNA): TGTGCCAGCAGTACCCCCCGGGCCTACAATGAGCAGTTCTTC.

The rearrangement uses TRBV5-1 and TRBJ1-1; no firm D call. From germline, CDR1 is SGHRS and CDR2 YFSETQ. CDR3 length: 13 residues. With 4 bases removed from V and 0 bases from J, the gap between germline ends came to 7 bases. The CDR3 DNA reads TGCGCCAGCAGCGCGGGTCTGAACACTGAAGCTTTCTTT. Translated: CASSAGLNTEAFF.

A word on this clone: At the DNA level, this CDR3 is encoded by other sequences in the same sample as well. The chain recombines TRBV28 with TRBJ2-7; D perhaps matches TRBD1 (5 bases). Trimming stripped 5 bases from V and 4 bases from J, with 9 bases between. The CDR3 length is 12 residues. The germline CDR1 and CDR2 sequences are MDHEN and SYDVKM. CDR3 in DNA: TGTGCCAGCAGTCCAAGACAGTACGAGCAGTACTTC. Amino acid sequence: CASSPRQYEQYF.

The chain has TRBV6-5 and TRBJ2-1, with 7 bases aligning to TRBD1. The ends lost 6 bases at V and 3 bases at J; junction bases unmatched: 5. In germline, CDR1 is MNHEY, CDR2 SVGAGI. The CDR3 is made up of 14 amino acids. The CDR3 nucleotides read TGTGCCAGCAGACCTCGGACAGGCTACAATGAGCAGTTCTTC. It is translated as CASRPRTGYNEQFF.

V is TRBV9 and J is TRBJ1-2; D not certain. Trimming pared 0 bases from V and 5 bases from J, leaving 14 bases between. Germline V gives CDR1 SGDLS, CDR2 YYNGEE. This CDR3 is 15 amino acids long. The CDR3 is CASSVGPDGVYGYTF. The CDR3 DNA is TGTGCCAGCAGCGTAGGCCCCGACGGGGTTTATGGCTACACCTTC.

V usage is TRBV9 and J usage is TRBJ2-2; TRBD2 matches 11 bases. J gave up 1 base and V 2 bases, and 7 bases lay outside the gene matches. This CDR3 comprises 18 residues. The germline gives CDR1 SGDLS, CDR2 YYNGEE. The CDR3 spells CASSVSTSGSQNTGELFF. The CDR3 nucleotides are TGTGCCAGCAGCGTGTCCACTAGCGGGAGTCAGAACACCGGGGAGCTGTTTTTT.

The chain combines TRBV28 with TRBJ1-1, with TRBD1 identical over 8 bases. CDR3 size: 15 residues. The ends lost 2 bases at V and 4 bases at J; junction bases unmatched: 6. Per germline, CDR1 MDHEN and CDR2 SYDVKM. The chain's CDR3 is CASSLITGGSTEAFF. CDR3 DNA sequence: TGTGCCAGCAGTTTAATTACAGGGGGATCCACTGAAGCTTTCTTT.

V gene TRBV5-1 combines with J gene TRBJ1-2; 8 nucleotides match TRBD1. Trimming took 4 bases from V and 4 from J; bases not matched to a gene: 6. In germline, CDR1 is SGHRS, CDR2 YFSETQ. CDR3 length: 14 residues. In nucleotides, the CDR3 is TGCGCCAGCAGCCAGGGGGCTGGGGTCTATGGCTACACCTTC. Its translation is CASSQGAGVYGYTF.

The J gene is TRBJ1-5, the V gene TRBV7-6; tentative D call: TRBD1 (6 bases). Germline CDR1 and CDR2: SGHVS and FNYEAQ. Trimming shortened V by 1 base and J by 6 bases, and 10 bases separated the two germline ends. This CDR3 has 14 residues. The CDR3 sequence is CASSLGGGGQPQHF. DNA for the CDR3: TGTGCCAGCAGCTTAGGTGGGGGCGGTCAGCCCCAGCATTTT.

The V call is TRBV28, the J call TRBJ1-1; D is unclear. Germline CDR1 and CDR2: MDHEN and SYDVKM. The CDR3 has 11 amino acids. V lost 3 bases to trimming and J lost 7 bases, with 6 bases between them. This chain's CDR3 is CASSFTREAFF. The CDR3 DNA sequence: TGTGCCAGCAGTTTTACACGTGAAGCTTTCTTT.

The rearrangement joins TRBV3-1 (or the pseudogene TRBV3-2) to TRBJ1-1, with D tentatively TRBD1 (6 bases). Germline values: CDR1 LGHDT, CDR2 YNNKEL (reference sequence). The V end was cut by 2 bases, the J end by 10 bases, with 14 bases between. CDR3 size: 13 residues. CDR3 DNA: TGTGCCAGCAGCCAAAGGGGGTCTAATCTAGCTTTCTTT. Translated: CASSQRGSNLAFF.

This chain links TRBV27 with TRBJ2-2; D not certain. Trimming took off 0 bases at V and 0 bases at J, with 5 bases between the two ends. Germline V CDR1 and CDR2: MNHEY, SMNVEV (reference sequence). The CDR3 sequence is 15 residues long. CDR3 amino acids: CASSLSQPNTGELFF. The CDR3 DNA reads TGTGCCAGCAGTTTATCACAACCGAACACCGGGGAGCTGTTTTTT.